Listed below are T cell receptor beta chains from one sample, sequenced in a study of graft-versus-host responses after intestinal transplantation. TCRdb's copy holds only in-frame clones and misses some; the assay was immunoSEQ multiplex PCR. The top ten clones hold over 2% of a sample with just over 40,000 clones, about 90% of them seen once. The sample was PBMCs, taken 300 to 330 days after intestinal transplant. The receptors here all came from a human patient who received an intestinal transplant, so some T cells may come from the graft donor. CDR3s include the opening cysteine and the closing phenylalanine or tryptophan. Fields, in order: CDR3 protein, V gene, J gene, clone size. Rows give clone size only sometimes, using once, few, many, or a class for an expanded clone.

CASSEFLRALGNTEAFF	TRBV25-1	TRBJ1-1	.
CASSRPGQEGYTF	TRBV6-4	TRBJ1-2	.
CASTRGGSTGELFF	TRBV2	TRBJ2-2	once
CASSGQGQTLWEQYF	TRBV7-9	TRBJ2-7	.
CASSEARGRQPQHF	TRBV6-1	TRBJ1-5	.
CASSLGLRREGSSYEQYF	TRBV5-1	TRBJ2-7	.
CASSRDRDGYTF	TRBV28	TRBJ1-2	.
CASSPDMRSEQFF	TRBV7-2	TRBJ2-1	once
CSVDGGGTGGSTDTQYF	TRBV29-1	TRBJ2-3	once
CASSLSSPGANYGYTF	TRBV7-9	TRBJ1-2	.
CASSFGDYNEQFF	TRBV11-3	TRBJ2-1	once
CASGLQALQPQHF	TRBV12-5	TRBJ1-5	.
CASSATASYEQYF	TRBV6-1	TRBJ2-7	once
CASSSRQGIGAGELFF	TRBV5-4	TRBJ2-2	.
CASSVGEPYEQYF	TRBV9	TRBJ2-7	.
CAGLTSGEETQYF	TRBV2	TRBJ2-5	.
CASSEDGGVIDTQYF	TRBV6-4	TRBJ2-3	.
CASSLELAADSYEQYF	TRBV7-6	.	.
CASSIAGDNTEAFF	TRBV19	TRBJ1-1	.
CASRGKAYSNQPQHF	TRBV6-1	TRBJ1-5	.
CATSRTFSGTPGNTIYF	TRBV15	TRBJ1-3	.